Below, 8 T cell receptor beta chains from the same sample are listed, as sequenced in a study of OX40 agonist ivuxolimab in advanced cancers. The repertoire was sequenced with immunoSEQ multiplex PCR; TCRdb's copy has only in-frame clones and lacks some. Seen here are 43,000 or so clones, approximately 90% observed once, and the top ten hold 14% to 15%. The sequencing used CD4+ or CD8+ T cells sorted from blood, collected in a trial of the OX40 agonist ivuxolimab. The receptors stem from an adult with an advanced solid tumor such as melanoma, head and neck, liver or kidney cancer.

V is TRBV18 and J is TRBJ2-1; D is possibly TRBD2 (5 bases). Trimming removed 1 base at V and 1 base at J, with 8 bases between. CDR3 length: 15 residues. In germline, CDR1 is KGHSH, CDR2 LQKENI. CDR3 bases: TGTGCCAGCTCACCACTCGGGGTTTCCTACAATGAGCAGTTCTTC. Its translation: CASSPLGVSYNEQFF.

The CDR3 nucleotides read TGTGCCTGGAGTGTATCGGGGTTTCAGCCCCAGCATTTT. Encoded protein: CAWSVSGFQPQHF. The chain joins TRBV30 to TRBJ1-5, with unresolved D. Trimming shortened V by 0 bases and J by 6 bases, and 9 bases separated the two germline ends. Germline V lookup: CDR1 GTSNPN, CDR2 SVGIG (reference sequence). The CDR3 is made up of 13 amino acids.

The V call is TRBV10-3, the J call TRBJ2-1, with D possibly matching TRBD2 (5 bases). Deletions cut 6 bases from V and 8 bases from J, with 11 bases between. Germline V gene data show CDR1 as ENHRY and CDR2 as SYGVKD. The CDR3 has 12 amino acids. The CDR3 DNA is TGTGCCATCAGGGACTTGCTACATGAGCAGTTCTTC. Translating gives CAIRDLLHEQFF.

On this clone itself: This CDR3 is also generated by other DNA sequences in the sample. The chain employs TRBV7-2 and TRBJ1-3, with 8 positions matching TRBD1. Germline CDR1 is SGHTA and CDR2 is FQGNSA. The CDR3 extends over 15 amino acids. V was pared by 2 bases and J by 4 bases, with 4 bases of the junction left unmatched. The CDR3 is CASSLPGGRGNTIYF. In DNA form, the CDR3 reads TGTGCCAGCAGCTTACCAGGGGGCAGAGGAAACACCATATATTTT.

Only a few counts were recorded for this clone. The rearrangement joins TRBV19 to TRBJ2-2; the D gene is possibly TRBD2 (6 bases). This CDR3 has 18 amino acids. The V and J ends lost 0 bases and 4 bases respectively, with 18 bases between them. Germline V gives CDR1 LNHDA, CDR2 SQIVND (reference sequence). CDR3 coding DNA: TGTGCCAGTAGTATAGATAGGAGTCCGGGGGAGTTCACCGGGGAGCTGTTTTTT. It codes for CASSIDRSPGEFTGELFF.

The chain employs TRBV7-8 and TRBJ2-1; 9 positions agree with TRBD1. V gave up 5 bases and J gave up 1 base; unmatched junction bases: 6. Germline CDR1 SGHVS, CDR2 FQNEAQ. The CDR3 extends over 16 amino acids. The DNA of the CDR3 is TGTGCCAGCAGCCAAAGGGACAGGGAGTCCTACAATGAGCAGTTCTTC. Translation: CASSQRDRESYNEQFF.

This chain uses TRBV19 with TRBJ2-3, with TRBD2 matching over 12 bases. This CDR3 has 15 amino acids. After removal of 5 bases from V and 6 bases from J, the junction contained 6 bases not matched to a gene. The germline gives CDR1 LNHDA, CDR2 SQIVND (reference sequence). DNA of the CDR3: TGTGCCAGTAGTCCAAGGACTAGCGGGATTGATACGCAGTATTTT. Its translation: CASSPRTSGIDTQYF.

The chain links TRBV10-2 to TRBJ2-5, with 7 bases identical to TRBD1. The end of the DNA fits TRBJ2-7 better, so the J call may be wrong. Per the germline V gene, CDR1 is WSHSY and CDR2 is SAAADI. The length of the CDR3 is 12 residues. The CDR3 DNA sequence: TGCGCCAGCAGTACGAGGGGGCACGAGCAGTACTTC. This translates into CASSTRGHEQYF.